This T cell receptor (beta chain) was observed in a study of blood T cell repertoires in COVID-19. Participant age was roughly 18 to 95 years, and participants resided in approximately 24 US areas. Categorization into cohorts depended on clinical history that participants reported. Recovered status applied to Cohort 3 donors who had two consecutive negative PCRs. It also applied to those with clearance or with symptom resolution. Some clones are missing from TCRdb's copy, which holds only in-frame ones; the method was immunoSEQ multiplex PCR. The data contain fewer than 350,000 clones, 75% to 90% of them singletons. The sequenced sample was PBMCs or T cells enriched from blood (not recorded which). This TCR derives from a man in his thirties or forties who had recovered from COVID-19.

Here the CDR3 DNA reads TGTGCCAGCAGCGTGTCCGGACAGGGGGCCAACGAGCAGTACTTC. Its translation: CASSVSGQGANEQYF. The V gene is TRBV9, the J gene TRBJ2-7, with 11 bases identical to TRBD1. After removal of 2 bases from V and 5 bases from J, the junction contained 6 bases not matched to a gene. The CDR3 spans 15 residues. Germline V gives CDR1 SGDLS, CDR2 YYNGEE.